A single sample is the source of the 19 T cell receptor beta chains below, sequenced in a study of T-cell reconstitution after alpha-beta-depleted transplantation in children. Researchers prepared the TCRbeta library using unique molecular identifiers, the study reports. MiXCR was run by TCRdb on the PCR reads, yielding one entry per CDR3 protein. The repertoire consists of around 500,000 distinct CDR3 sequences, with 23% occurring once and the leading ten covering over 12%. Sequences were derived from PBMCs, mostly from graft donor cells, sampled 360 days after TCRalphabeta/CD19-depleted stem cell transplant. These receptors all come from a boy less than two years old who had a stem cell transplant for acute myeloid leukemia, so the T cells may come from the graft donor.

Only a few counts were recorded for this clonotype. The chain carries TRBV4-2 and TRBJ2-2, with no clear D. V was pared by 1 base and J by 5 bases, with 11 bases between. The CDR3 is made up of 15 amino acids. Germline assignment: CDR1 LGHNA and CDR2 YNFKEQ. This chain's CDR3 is CASSQGPTDTGELFF. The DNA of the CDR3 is TGTGCCAGCAGCCAAGGCCCCACGGATACCGGGGAGCTGTTTTTT.

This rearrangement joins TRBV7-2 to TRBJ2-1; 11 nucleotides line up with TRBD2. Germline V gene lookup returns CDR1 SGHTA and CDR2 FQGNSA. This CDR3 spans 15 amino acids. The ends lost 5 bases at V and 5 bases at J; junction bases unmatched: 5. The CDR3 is CASSLIAGGHNEQFF. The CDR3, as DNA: TGTGCCAGCAGCCTGATAGCGGGGGGGCACAATGAGCAGTTCTTC. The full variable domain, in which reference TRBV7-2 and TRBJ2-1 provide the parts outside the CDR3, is GAGVSQSPSNKVTEKGKDVELRCDPISGHTALYWYRQSLGQGLEFLIYFQGNSAPDKSGLPSDRFSAERTGGSVSTLTIQRTQQEDSAVYLCASSLIAGGHNEQFFGPGTRLTVL.

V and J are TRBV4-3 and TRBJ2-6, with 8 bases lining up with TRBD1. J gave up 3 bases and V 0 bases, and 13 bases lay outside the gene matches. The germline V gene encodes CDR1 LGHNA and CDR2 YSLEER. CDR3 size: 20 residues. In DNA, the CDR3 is TGCGCCAGCAGCCAAGAGTGGGTGCGGCAGGGGGCGCATGGGGCCAACGTCCTGACTTTC. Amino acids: CASSQEWVRQGAHGANVLTF.

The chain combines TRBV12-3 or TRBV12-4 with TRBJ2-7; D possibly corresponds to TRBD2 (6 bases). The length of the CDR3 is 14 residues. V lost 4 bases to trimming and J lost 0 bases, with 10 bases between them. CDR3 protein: CASSSSESSYEQYF. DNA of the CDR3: TGTGCCAGCAGTTCTAGCGAAAGCTCCTACGAGCAGTACTTC.

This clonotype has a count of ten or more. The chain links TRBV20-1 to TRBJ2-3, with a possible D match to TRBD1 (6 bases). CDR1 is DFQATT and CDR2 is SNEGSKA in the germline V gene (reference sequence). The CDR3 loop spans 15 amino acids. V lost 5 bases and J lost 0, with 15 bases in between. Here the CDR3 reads CSARGQKHSTDTQYF. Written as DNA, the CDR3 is TGCAGTGCTCGCGGACAGAAGCATAGCACAGATACGCAGTATTTT.

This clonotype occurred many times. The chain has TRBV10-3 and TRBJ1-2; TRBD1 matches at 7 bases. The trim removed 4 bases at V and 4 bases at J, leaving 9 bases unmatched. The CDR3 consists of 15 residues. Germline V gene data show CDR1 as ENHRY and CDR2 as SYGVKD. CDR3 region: CAISGARDSLYGYTF. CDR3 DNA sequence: TGTGCCATCAGTGGGGCAAGGGACAGCCTCTATGGCTACACCTTC.

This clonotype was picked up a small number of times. The chain's CDR3 is CASRDTGQWGDTQYF. As DNA, the CDR3 is TGTGCCAGCAGGGATACAGGGCAGTGGGGAGATACGCAGTATTTT. V gene TRBV6-1 combines with J gene TRBJ2-3, with TRBD1 as a possible D gene (6 bases). The CDR3 loop spans 15 amino acids. Trimming pared 6 bases from V and 5 bases from J, leaving 18 bases between. Germline CDR1 and CDR2: MNHNS and SASEGT.

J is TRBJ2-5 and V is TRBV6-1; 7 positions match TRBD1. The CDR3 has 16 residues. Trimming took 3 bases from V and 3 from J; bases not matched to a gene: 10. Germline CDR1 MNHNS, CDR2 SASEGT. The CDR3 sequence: CASSEGEDRLKETQYF. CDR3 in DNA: TGTGCCAGCAGTGAGGGCGAGGACAGGCTAAAAGAGACCCAGTACTTC.

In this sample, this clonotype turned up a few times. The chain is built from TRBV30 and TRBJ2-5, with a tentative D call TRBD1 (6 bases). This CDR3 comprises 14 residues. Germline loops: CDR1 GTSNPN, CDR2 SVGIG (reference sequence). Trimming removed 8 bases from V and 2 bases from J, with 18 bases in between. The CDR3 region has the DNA TGTGCCATGGGGAAACAGGGCGGACAAGAGACCCAGTACTTC. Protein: CAMGKQGGQETQYF.

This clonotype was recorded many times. DNA of the CDR3: TGTGCCAGCAGCCAAGATACAGATACGCAGTATTTT. Protein product: CASSQDTDTQYF. The chain combines TRBV7-2 with TRBJ2-3; D gene ambiguous. CDR1 and CDR2 from the germline V gene are SGHTA and FQGNSA. V shed 5 bases and J shed 3 bases, with 6 bases lying between them. This CDR3 is built from 12 residues.

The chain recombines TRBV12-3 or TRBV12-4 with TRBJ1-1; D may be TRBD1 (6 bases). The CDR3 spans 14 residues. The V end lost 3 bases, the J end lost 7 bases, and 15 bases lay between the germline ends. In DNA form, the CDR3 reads TGTGCCAGCAGTTTTGGACAGACTAAAGTTGAAGCTTTCTTT. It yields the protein CASSFGQTKVEAFF.

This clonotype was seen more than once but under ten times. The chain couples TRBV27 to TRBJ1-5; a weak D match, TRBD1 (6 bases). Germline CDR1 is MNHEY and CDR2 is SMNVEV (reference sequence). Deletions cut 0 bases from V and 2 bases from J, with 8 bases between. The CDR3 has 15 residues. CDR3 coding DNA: TGTGCCAGCAGTTTATCGTGGACAGGCAATCAGCCCCAGCATTTT. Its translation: CASSLSWTGNQPQHF.

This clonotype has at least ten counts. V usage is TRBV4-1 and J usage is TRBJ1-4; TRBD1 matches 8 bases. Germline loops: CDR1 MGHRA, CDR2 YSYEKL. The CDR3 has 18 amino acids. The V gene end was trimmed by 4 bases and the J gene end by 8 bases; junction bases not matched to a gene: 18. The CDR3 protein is CASSPLSIPGGKEEKLFF. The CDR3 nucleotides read TGCGCCAGCAGCCCCTTATCAATACCAGGGGGCAAAGAGGAAAAACTGTTTTTT.

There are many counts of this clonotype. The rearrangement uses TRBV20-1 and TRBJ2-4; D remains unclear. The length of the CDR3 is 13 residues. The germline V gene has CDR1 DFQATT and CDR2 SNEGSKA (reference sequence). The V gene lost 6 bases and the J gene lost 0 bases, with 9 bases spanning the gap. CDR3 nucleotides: TGCAGTGCCTCCAGTATAGCCAAAAACATTCAGTACTTC. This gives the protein CSASSIAKNIQYF.

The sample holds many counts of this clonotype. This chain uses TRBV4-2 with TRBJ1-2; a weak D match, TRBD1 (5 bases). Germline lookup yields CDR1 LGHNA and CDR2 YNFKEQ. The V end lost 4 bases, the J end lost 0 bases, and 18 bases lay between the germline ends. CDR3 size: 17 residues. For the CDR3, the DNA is TGTGCCAGCAGCCTCGGGACCCCGGGCCCCTCTAACTATGGCTACACCTTC. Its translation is CASSLGTPGPSNYGYTF.

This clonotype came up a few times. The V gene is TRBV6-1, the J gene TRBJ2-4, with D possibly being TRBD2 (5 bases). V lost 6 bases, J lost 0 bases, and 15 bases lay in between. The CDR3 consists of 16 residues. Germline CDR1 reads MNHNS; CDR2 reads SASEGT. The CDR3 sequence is CASSHDYMLAKNIQYF. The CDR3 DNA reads TGTGCCAGCAGCCACGACTACATGCTAGCCAAAAACATTCAGTACTTC.

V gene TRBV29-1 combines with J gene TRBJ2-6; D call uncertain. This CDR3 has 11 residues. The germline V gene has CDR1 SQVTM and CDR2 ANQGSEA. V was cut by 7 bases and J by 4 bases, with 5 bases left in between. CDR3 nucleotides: TGCAGCGCGCTAGGGGCCAACGTCCTGACTTTC. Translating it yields CSALGANVLTF.

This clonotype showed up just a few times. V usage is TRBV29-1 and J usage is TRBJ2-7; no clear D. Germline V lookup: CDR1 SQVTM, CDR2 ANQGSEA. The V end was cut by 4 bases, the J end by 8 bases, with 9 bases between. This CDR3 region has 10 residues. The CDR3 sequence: CSVGSPQQYF. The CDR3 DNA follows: TGCAGCGTTGGCAGTCCGCAGCAGTACTTC.

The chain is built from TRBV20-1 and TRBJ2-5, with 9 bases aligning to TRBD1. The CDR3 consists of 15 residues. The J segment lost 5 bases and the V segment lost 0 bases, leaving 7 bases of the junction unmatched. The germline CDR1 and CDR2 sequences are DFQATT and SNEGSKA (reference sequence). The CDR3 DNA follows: TGCAGTGCTAGAGATGTGGGACAGGGTTTGGAGACCCAGTACTTC. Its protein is CSARDVGQGLETQYF.